The 12 T cell receptor beta chains given below trace back to one sample, sequenced in a study of a mutant IDH1 vaccine in newly diagnosed glioma. Indicated time point: baseline, week 1 (first vaccination visit). The treatment: pre-vaccination baseline after standard-of-care therapy. Profiling relied on immunoSEQ multiplex PCR, and the TCRdb table lists in-frame clones only, not all of them. Of roughly 84,000 clones listed, over 75% are singletons. This specimen was PBMCs, taken from a glioma patient treated with radiotherapy, temozolomide or both. Receptors were obtained from a man aged 35 to 55 with glioma. Some clones in this sample may be carry-over from other donors' samples.

This sequence joins TRBV5-4 and TRBJ1-5; 7 nucleotides match TRBD1. The germline V gene has CDR1 SGHNT and CDR2 YYREEE (reference sequence). CDR3 length: 13 amino acids. The ends lost 5 bases at V and 3 bases at J; junction bases unmatched: 2. CDR3 protein: CASSTGDNQPQHF. Written as DNA, the CDR3 is TGTGCCAGCAGTACAGGGGACAATCAGCCCCAGCATTTT.

The rearrangement uses TRBV6-5 and TRBJ2-7; tentative D call: TRBD1 (6 bases). Trimming took 4 bases from V and 2 from J, leaving 9 bases between them. CDR3 length: 13 amino acids. Germline V gene lookup returns CDR1 MNHEY and CDR2 SVGAGI. The CDR3 region has the DNA TGTGCCAGCAGTTTCAGGGGCACCTACGAGCAGTACTTC. This codes for CASSFRGTYEQYF.

The rearrangement joins TRBV7-8 to TRBJ2-3; D ambiguous. This CDR3 is built from 13 residues. Germline V gene data show CDR1 as SGHVS and CDR2 as FQNEAQ. Deletions cut 5 bases from V and 1 base from J, with 7 bases between. CDR3: CASSPSRTDTQYF. CDR3 bases: TGTGCCAGCAGCCCGTCTCGCACAGATACGCAGTATTTT.

Only a few counts were recorded for this clone. This chain connects TRBV9 to TRBJ1-6; D possibly corresponds to TRBD1 (5 bases). The CDR3 covers 13 residues. Per the germline V gene, CDR1 is SGDLS and CDR2 is YYNGEE. Trimming left V 6 bases short and J 6 bases short, with 10 bases between. CDR3 amino acids: CASTRDGNSPLHF. The CDR3 DNA reads as TGTGCCAGCACCCGGGACGGTAATTCACCCCTCCACTTT.

The chain employs TRBV4-1 and TRBJ2-1; D unclear. CDR1 is MGHRA and CDR2 is YSYEKL in the germline V gene. V shed 4 bases and J shed 6 bases, with 19 bases lying between them. This CDR3 spans 16 amino acids. The CDR3 loop reads CASSREDGVSGNEQFF. CDR3 sequence (DNA): TGCGCCAGCAGCCGCGAAGATGGGGTATCAGGCAATGAGCAGTTCTTC.

J is TRBJ2-7 and V is TRBV5-6; 10 bases match TRBD1. The V and J ends lost 4 bases and 5 bases, in that order; junction bases with no gene match: 9. The CDR3 consists of 15 residues. CDR1 SGHDT and CDR2 YYEEEE come from the germline V gene. In DNA form, the CDR3 reads TGTGCCAGCAGCCCATCGGGACAGGGGTCCCACGAGCAGTACTTC. It codes for CASSPSGQGSHEQYF.

The chain carries TRBV7-9 and TRBJ2-5; TRBD2 agrees at 7 bases. The CDR3 is made up of 13 amino acids. The trim removed 2 bases at V and 5 bases at J, leaving 2 bases unmatched. CDR1 and CDR2 (germline): SEHNR, FQNEAQ (reference sequence). CDR3 protein: CASSLLAAETQYF. DNA of the CDR3: TGTGCCAGCAGCTTACTAGCGGCGGAGACCCAGTACTTC.

The chain combines TRBV2 with TRBJ1-1; D gene uncertain. CDR3 length: 14 amino acids. In germline, CDR1 is SNHLY, CDR2 FYNNEI. V gave up 7 bases and J gave up 0 bases, with 12 bases separating them. The CDR3 DNA reads as TGTGCCAGCAAGGTCGGAAAATTGAACACTGAAGCTTTCTTT. Translating it yields CASKVGKLNTEAFF.

The rearrangement links TRBV6-1 to TRBJ2-3; D possibly corresponds to TRBD1 (6 bases). Germline CDR1 and CDR2: MNHNS and SASEGT. V dropped 3 bases and J dropped 2 bases, with 12 bases sitting between them. The CDR3 sequence is 15 residues long. The CDR3 sequence: CASSDRGRNTDTQYF. DNA of the CDR3: TGTGCCAGCAGTGACAGGGGCCGCAACACAGATACGCAGTATTTT.

This clone was counted between two and nine times. This chain joins TRBV7-2 and TRBJ2-1; a weak D match, TRBD1 (6 bases). Germline loops: CDR1 SGHTA, CDR2 FQGNSA. The V gene lost 5 bases and the J gene lost 8 bases, with 13 bases spanning the gap. This CDR3 comprises 13 residues. CDR3 residues: CASSRTGPDEQFF. The CDR3 DNA reads TGTGCCAGCAGCCGAACAGGGCCGGATGAGCAGTTCTTC.

This chain joins TRBV30 and TRBJ1-4; 8 nucleotides agree with TRBD1. The CDR3 runs to 15 residues. The trim removed 6 bases at V and 10 bases at J, leaving 16 bases unmatched. Germline-derived CDR1 and CDR2 are GTSNPN and SVGIG (reference sequence). The CDR3 region is CACRERTGPGGKLFF. Here the CDR3 DNA reads TGTGCCTGCAGGGAGCGGACAGGGCCTGGCGGAAAACTGTTTTTT.

The chain uses TRBV7-2 and TRBJ1-3; D might be TRBD1 (5 bases). V lost 6 bases and J lost 0, with 18 bases in between. Germline V CDR1 and CDR2: SGHTA, FQGNSA. The CDR3 is 17 amino acids. The chain's CDR3 is CASSPSGGAYSGNTIYF. The DNA of the CDR3 is TGTGCCAGCAGTCCCTCGGGAGGGGCCTACTCTGGAAACACCATATATTTT. The full variable domain, in which reference TRBV7-2 and TRBJ1-3 provide the parts outside the CDR3, is GAGVSQSPSNKVTEKGKDVELRCDPISGHTALYWYRQSLGQGLEFLIYFQGNSAPDKSGLPSDRFSAERTGGSVSTLTIQRTQQEDSAVYLCASSPSGGAYSGNTIYFGEGSWLTVV.